Each of the 27 T cell receptor beta chains below was sequenced from the same sample in a study of blood T cell repertoires in COVID-19. Sequencing was performed with immunoSEQ multiplex PCR; in TCRdb, only in-frame clones are kept and a portion is missing. The table includes more than 200,000 clones, around 90% detected once. The sample consisted of peripheral blood. These receptors all come from a woman aged 55 to 70 with COVID-19, enrolled during active disease.

This chain joins TRBV7-2 and TRBJ2-7, with 15 bases that match TRBD2. The length of the CDR3 is 19 residues. V lost 5 bases to trimming and J lost 3 bases; unmatched junction nucleotides: 14. Germline values: CDR1 SGHTA, CDR2 FQGNSA. DNA for the CDR3: TGTGCCAGCAGCCCCTCAGGACTAGCGGGAGGGCCATTCGTCTACGAGCAGTACTTC. The encoded protein is CASSPSGLAGGPFVYEQYF.

The chain carries TRBV5-1 and TRBJ2-7; TRBD2 agrees at 8 bases. The junction had 3 bases not matched to a gene; V was cut back by 1 base and J by 3 bases. Germline V lookup: CDR1 SGHRS, CDR2 YFSETQ. CDR3 length equals 14 residues. In DNA form, the CDR3 reads TGCGCCAGCAGCTTGAAGCGGGAGTTCTACGAGCAGTACTTC. Protein sequence: CASSLKREFYEQYF.

The chain is built from TRBV7-9 and TRBJ2-7; 7 bases line up with TRBD1. The V segment lost 8 bases and the J segment 6 bases; nucleotides outside the gene matches: 4. CDR1 and CDR2 (germline): SEHNR, FQNEAQ (reference sequence). The CDR3 totals 11 residues. CDR3 sequence reads: CASGRGLEQYF. The CDR3, as DNA: TGTGCCAGCGGTAGGGGGCTCGAGCAGTACTTC.

This chain's CDR3 is CATSRDPGLLYGYTF. In nucleotides, the CDR3 is TGTGCCACCAGCAGAGATCCCGGGTTACTGTATGGCTACACCTTC. This chain connects TRBV15 to TRBJ1-2; the D is unclear. V lost 0 bases to trimming and J lost 5 bases, with 13 bases between them. The CDR3 has 15 residues. Germline V CDR1 and CDR2: LNHNV, YYDKDF (reference sequence).

J is TRBJ1-2 and V is TRBV7-3, with D unclear. CDR3 length: 12 amino acids. The ends were cut back, 2 bases at V and 10 bases at J, with 11 bases in the middle. Germline values: CDR1 SGHTA, CDR2 FQGTGA. The DNA of the CDR3 is TGTGCCAGCAGCTTATTCGGGGAAGACTACACCTTC. The encoded protein is CASSLFGEDYTF.

The chain uses TRBV5-1 and TRBJ2-1, with 9 bases that match TRBD2. This CDR3 has 17 residues. V lost 0 bases to trimming and J lost 0 bases; unmatched junction nucleotides: 4. Looked up from germline, CDR1 is SGHRS and CDR2 is YFSETQ. Here the CDR3 reads CASSLGHSGSSYNEQFF. CDR3 sequence (DNA): TGCGCCAGCAGCTTGGGCCATAGCGGGAGCTCCTACAATGAGCAGTTCTTC. Variable domain in full (rest from reference TRBV5-1 and TRBJ2-1): KAGVTQTPRYLIKTRGQQVTLSCSPISGHRSVSWYQQTPGQGLQFLFEYFSETQRNKGNFPGRFSGRQFSNSRSEMNVSTLELGDSALYLCASSLGHSGSSYNEQFFGPGTRLTVL.

This clone has only one observation. The rearrangement links TRBV19 to TRBJ1-5; 9 positions match TRBD1. The CDR3 extends over 15 amino acids. With 6 bases clipped from V and 6 bases from J, the junction kept 9 bases outside the gene matches. Germline V gene sequence: CDR1 LNHDA, CDR2 SQIVND (reference sequence). CDR3 region: CASSRGQGVGQPQHF. In nucleotides, the CDR3 is TGTGCCAGTAGCCGGGGACAGGGAGTCGGTCAGCCCCAGCATTTT.

The table lists this clone with a count of one. The V call is TRBV29-1, the J call TRBJ1-1, with 7 bases lining up with TRBD1. The V segment lost 1 base and the J segment 1 base; nucleotides outside the gene matches: 6. Germline V gene sequence: CDR1 SQVTM, CDR2 ANQGSEA. The CDR3 is 15 amino acids. This CDR3 is CSVEVQQGWNTEAFF. DNA of the CDR3: TGCAGCGTTGAAGTCCAACAGGGGTGGAACACTGAAGCTTTCTTT.

V gene TRBV11-3 combines with J gene TRBJ2-2; D may be TRBD1 (5 bases). In germline, CDR1 is SGHNT, CDR2 YENEEA. The CDR3 loop spans 12 amino acids. V lost 5 bases to trimming and J lost 7 bases, with 8 bases between them. CDR3 bases: TGTGCCAGCAGCCGGCAGGGCGGGGAGCTGTTTTTT. Residues: CASSRQGGELFF.

The V gene is TRBV6-1, the J gene TRBJ2-5; 7 bases line up with TRBD2. V lost 1 base and J lost 2; bases outside the gene matches: 7. The CDR3 sequence is 16 residues long. CDR1 and CDR2 from the germline V gene are MNHNS and SASEGT. CDR3 residues: CASSEGAASGQETQYF. CDR3 nucleotide sequence: TGTGCCAGCAGTGAAGGAGCGGCTAGCGGTCAAGAGACCCAGTACTTC.

Only one count was recorded for this clone. This chain links TRBV28 with TRBJ2-1; the D gene is possibly TRBD2 (6 bases). The CDR3 is made up of 15 amino acids. The germline V and J ends were trimmed by 8 bases and 3 bases, with 17 bases remaining between them. CDR1 is MDHEN, CDR2 SYDVKM, per germline. CDR3: CASGSPGGFYNEQFF. In nucleotides, the CDR3 is TGTGCCAGCGGATCCCCCGGGGGTTTCTACAATGAGCAGTTCTTC.

The CDR3 DNA follows: TGTGCCAGCAGCGTGAGCGGGAGCCAAGCCTATGGCTACACCTTC. Its translation: CASSVSGSQAYGYTF. The chain employs TRBV9 and TRBJ1-2; D not certain. V lost 2 bases to trimming and J lost 4 bases, with 15 bases between them. The CDR3 is 15 residues long. Germline CDR1 is SGDLS and CDR2 is YYNGEE.

This chain uses TRBV28 with TRBJ1-2; D is unresolved. The CDR3 length is 12 residues. Germline V gene sequence: CDR1 MDHEN, CDR2 SYDVKM. V lost 10 bases and J lost 8, with 17 bases in between. The CDR3 loop is CATLSFGRGYTF. Here the CDR3 DNA reads TGTGCCACCCTGTCTTTCGGTCGCGGCTACACCTTC.

V usage is TRBV9 and J usage is TRBJ1-1, with 11 bases that match TRBD1. This CDR3 contains 15 residues. Trimming at V came to 3 bases and at J to 4 bases, leaving 5 bases not matched to a gene. From germline, CDR1 is SGDLS and CDR2 YYNGEE. The CDR3 protein is CASSAWDRGTTEAFF. Here the CDR3 DNA reads TGTGCCAGCAGCGCATGGGACAGGGGGACCACTGAAGCTTTCTTT.

In the case of this clone: At the DNA level, this CDR3 is encoded by other sequences in the same sample as well. The chain carries TRBV29-1 and TRBJ1-1; 8 nucleotides match TRBD1. The V gene end was trimmed by 6 bases and the J gene end by 1 base; junction bases not matched to a gene: 1. The CDR3 sequence is 12 residues long. Germline V CDR1 and CDR2: SQVTM, ANQGSEA. CDR3 in amino acids: CSVDRANTEAFF. The CDR3 DNA is TGCAGCGTGGACAGGGCGAACACTGAAGCTTTCTTT.

This chain connects TRBV18 to TRBJ1-1, with 11 bases fitting TRBD1. V trimming: 3 bases; J trimming: 5 bases; junction bases outside the gene matches: 5. CDR1 and CDR2 (germline): KGHSH, LQKENI. This CDR3 contains 15 residues. The chain's CDR3 is CASSPGDRGETEAFF. CDR3 DNA: TGTGCCAGCTCACCGGGGGACAGGGGGGAAACTGAAGCTTTCTTT.

V gene TRBV6-2 or TRBV6-3 combines with J gene TRBJ2-3; 7 nucleotides match TRBD1. Germline V gene data show CDR1 as MNHEY and CDR2 as SVGEGT. The CDR3 consists of 13 residues. V dropped 6 bases and J dropped 5; count of bases not matched to a gene: 5. CDR3 sequence: CASSGQALDTQYF. CDR3 coding DNA: TGTGCCAGCAGCGGACAGGCATTAGATACGCAGTATTTT.

The J gene is TRBJ2-2, the V gene TRBV6-5; 10 positions match TRBD2. The germline gives CDR1 MNHEY, CDR2 SVGAGI. CDR3 length equals 14 residues. Trimming cost V 8 bases and J 7 bases; bases outside gene matches: 7. The CDR3 here is CASDTSGIVGELFF. The CDR3 nucleotides read TGTGCCAGCGATACTAGCGGGATAGTCGGGGAGCTGTTTTTT.

This clone was seen more than once but under ten times. The chain has TRBV7-8 and TRBJ1-5; 8 nucleotides agree with TRBD1. Looked up from germline, CDR1 is SGHVS and CDR2 is FQNEAQ. After removal of 5 bases from V and 2 bases from J, the junction contained 5 bases not matched to a gene. The CDR3 sequence is 15 residues long. As DNA, the CDR3 is TGTGCCAGCAGCCGAGACAGGGGCGGCAATCAGCCCCAGCATTTT. Encoded protein: CASSRDRGGNQPQHF.

This chain uses TRBV5-5 with TRBJ2-2, with 12 bases lining up with TRBD2. From germline, CDR1 is SGHKS and CDR2 YYEKEE (reference sequence). V was pared by 4 bases and J by 7 bases, with 8 bases of the junction left unmatched. The CDR3 has 16 residues. The DNA of the CDR3 is TGTGCCAGCAGCAAAGAACTAGCGGGAGGAAACGGGGAGCTGTTTTTT. As protein: CASSKELAGGNGELFF. Using reference TRBV5-5 and TRBJ2-2 for the parts outside the CDR3, the full variable domain is DAGVTQSPTHLIKTRGQQVTLRCSPISGHKSVSWYQQVLGQGPQFIFQYYEKEERGRGNFPDRFSARQFPNYSSELNVNALLLGDSALYLCASSKELAGGNGELFFGEGSRLTVL.

J is TRBJ1-2 and V is TRBV6-6, with 9 bases matching TRBD1. This CDR3 is built from 16 residues. V was clipped by 5 bases and J by 6 bases; unmatched bases: 13. Germline CDR1 is MNHNY and CDR2 is SVGAGI (reference sequence). The CDR3 DNA sequence: TGTGCCAGCAGTGGAACACCGGGACAGGGAGGTAATGGCTACACCTTC. Its protein is CASSGTPGQGGNGYTF.

In this sample, this clone turned up a few times. The chain joins TRBV19 to TRBJ2-1; D uncertain. The CDR3 sequence is 15 residues long. The germline gives CDR1 LNHDA, CDR2 SQIVND (reference sequence). Trimming left V 5 bases short and J 1 base short, with 12 bases between. CDR3 loop: CASSRRSGSYNEQFF. The CDR3 DNA follows: TGTGCCAGTAGTCGGCGGAGTGGATCCTACAATGAGCAGTTCTTC. Supplemented by reference TRBV19 and TRBJ2-1, the full variable domain reads DGGITQSPKYLFRKEGQNVTLSCEQNLNHDAMYWYRQDPGQGLRLIYYSQIVNDFQKGDIAEGYSVSREKKESFPLTVTSAQKNPTAFYLCASSRRSGSYNEQFFGPGTRLTVL.

The V call is TRBV9, the J call TRBJ2-1, with 13 bases that match TRBD2. Germline V CDR1 and CDR2: SGDLS, YYNGEE. V lost 0 bases and J lost 1; bases outside the gene matches: 7. The CDR3 contains 19 residues. The CDR3 nucleotides read TGTGCCAGCAGCGTAGACCCGACTAGCGGGAGGTATTCCTACAATGAGCAGTTCTTC. It specifies CASSVDPTSGRYSYNEQFF.

The V call is TRBV4-1, the J call TRBJ2-5, with 10 bases matching TRBD2. V lost 3 bases to trimming and J lost 5 bases; unmatched junction nucleotides: 12. CDR3 size: 17 residues. Looked up from germline, CDR1 is MGHRA and CDR2 is YSYEKL. The DNA for the CDR3 is TGCGCCAGCAGCCAGTCTTCTAGCGGGAGTTGGGAGGAGACCCAGTACTTC. It encodes CASSQSSSGSWEETQYF.

This sequence joins TRBV5-1 and TRBJ2-2; 16 nucleotides line up with TRBD2. The length of the CDR3 is 20 residues. CDR1 and CDR2 from the germline V gene are SGHRS and YFSETQ. The V gene end was trimmed by 0 bases and the J gene end by 0 bases; junction bases not matched to a gene: 5. CDR3 in DNA: TGCGCCAGCAGCTTGGTGGGACTAGCGGGAGGGCTGGCGAACACCGGGGAGCTGTTTTTT. It encodes CASSLVGLAGGLANTGELFF. The complete variable domain, with remaining parts taken from reference TRBV5-1 and TRBJ2-2, reads KAGVTQTPRYLIKTRGQQVTLSCSPISGHRSVSWYQQTPGQGLQFLFEYFSETQRNKGNFPGRFSGRQFSNSRSEMNVSTLELGDSALYLCASSLVGLAGGLANTGELFFGEGSRLTVL.

The chain uses TRBV27 and TRBJ2-1; 9 bases align to TRBD1. Germline-derived CDR1 and CDR2 are MNHEY and SMNVEV (reference sequence). The length of the CDR3 is 14 residues. V lost 5 bases, J lost 5 bases, and 4 bases stayed unmatched. The CDR3 nucleotides read TGTGCCAGCAGTGCGAGGACAGGGGACAATGAGCAGTTCTTC. This sequence encodes CASSARTGDNEQFF.

The V gene is TRBV27, the J gene TRBJ1-2; 8 bases fit TRBD1. Per the germline V gene, CDR1 is MNHEY and CDR2 is SMNVEV (reference sequence). V lost 4 bases to trimming and J lost 3 bases; unmatched junction nucleotides: 7. The CDR3 spans 15 residues. This CDR3 reads CASSSPGQGHYGYTF. The CDR3 bases are TGTGCCAGCAGTTCACCTGGACAGGGCCACTATGGCTACACCTTC.